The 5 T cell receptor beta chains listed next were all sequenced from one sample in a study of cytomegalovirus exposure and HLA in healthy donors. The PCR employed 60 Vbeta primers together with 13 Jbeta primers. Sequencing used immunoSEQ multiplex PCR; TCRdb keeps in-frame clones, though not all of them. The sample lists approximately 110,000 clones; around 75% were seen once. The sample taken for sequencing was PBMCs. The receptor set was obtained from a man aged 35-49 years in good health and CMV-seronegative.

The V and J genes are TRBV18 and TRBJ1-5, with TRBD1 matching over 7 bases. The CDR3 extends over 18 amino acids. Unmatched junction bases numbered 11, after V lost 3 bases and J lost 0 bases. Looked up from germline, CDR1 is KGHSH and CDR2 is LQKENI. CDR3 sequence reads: CASSPLPGQSTSNQPQHF. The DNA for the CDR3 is TGTGCCAGCTCACCGCTTCCGGGACAGTCGACTAGCAATCAGCCCCAGCATTTT.

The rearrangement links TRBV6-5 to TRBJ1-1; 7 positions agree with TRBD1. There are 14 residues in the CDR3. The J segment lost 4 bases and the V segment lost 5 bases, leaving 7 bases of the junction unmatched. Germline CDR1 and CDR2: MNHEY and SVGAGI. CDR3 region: CASSLDRASTEAFF. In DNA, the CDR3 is TGTGCCAGCAGTCTAGACAGGGCGAGCACTGAAGCTTTCTTT.

The CDR3 bases are TGTGCCAGCAGCCCGGAGGCGAAATATTCTAGCACAGATACGCAGTATTTT. This gives the protein CASSPEAKYSSTDTQYF. This chain links TRBV7-8 with TRBJ2-3; possible D gene TRBD2, 5 bases. This CDR3 contains 17 residues. In germline, CDR1 is SGHVS, CDR2 FQNEAQ. V was pared by 5 bases and J by 0 bases, with 18 bases between.

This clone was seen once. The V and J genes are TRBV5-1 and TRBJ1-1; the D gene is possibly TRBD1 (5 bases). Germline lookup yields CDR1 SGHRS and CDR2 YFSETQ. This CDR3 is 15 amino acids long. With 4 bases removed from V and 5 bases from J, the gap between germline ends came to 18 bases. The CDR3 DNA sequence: TGCGCCAGCAGCCCTAAGATCGGGGGAGGAACTGAAGCTTTCTTT. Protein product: CASSPKIGGGTEAFF. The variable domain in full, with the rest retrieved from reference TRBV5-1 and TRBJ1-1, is KAGVTQTPRYLIKTRGQQVTLSCSPISGHRSVSWYQQTPGQGLQFLFEYFSETQRNKGNFPGRFSGRQFSNSRSEMNVSTLELGDSALYLCASSPKIGGGTEAFFGQGTRLTVV.

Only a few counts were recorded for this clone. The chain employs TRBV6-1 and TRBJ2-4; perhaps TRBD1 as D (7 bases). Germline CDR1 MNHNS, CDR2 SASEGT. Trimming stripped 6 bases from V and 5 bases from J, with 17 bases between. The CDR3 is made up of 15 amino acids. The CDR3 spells CASSGQAGNENIQYF. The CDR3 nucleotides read TGTGCCAGCAGCGGACAGGCGGGGAATGAAAACATTCAGTACTTC.